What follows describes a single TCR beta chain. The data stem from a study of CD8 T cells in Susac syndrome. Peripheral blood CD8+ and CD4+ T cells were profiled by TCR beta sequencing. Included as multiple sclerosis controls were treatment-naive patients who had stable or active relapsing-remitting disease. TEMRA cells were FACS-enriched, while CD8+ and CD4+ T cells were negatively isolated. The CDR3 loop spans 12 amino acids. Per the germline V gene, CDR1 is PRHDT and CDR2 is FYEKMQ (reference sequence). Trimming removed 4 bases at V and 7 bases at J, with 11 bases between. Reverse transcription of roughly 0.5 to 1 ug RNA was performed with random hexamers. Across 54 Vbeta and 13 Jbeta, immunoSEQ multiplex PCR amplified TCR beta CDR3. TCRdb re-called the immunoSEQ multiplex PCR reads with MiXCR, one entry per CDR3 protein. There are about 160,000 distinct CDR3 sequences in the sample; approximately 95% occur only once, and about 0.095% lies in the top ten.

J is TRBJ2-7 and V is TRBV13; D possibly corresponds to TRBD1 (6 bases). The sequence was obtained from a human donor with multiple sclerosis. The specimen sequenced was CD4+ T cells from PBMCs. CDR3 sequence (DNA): TGTGCCAGCAGCTCCCGTGGACAGGAGCAGTACTTC. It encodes CASSSRGQEQYF.